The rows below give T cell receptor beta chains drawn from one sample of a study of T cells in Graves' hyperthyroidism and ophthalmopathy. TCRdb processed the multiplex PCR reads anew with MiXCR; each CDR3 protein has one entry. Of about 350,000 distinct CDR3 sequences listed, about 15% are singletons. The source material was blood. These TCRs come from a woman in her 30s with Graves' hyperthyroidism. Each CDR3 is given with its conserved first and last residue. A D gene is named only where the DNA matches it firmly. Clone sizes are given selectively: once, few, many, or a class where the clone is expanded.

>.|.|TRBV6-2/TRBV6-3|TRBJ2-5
CASSYFTGEGETRYF
TGTGCCAGCAGTTACTTCACAGGGGAGGGAGAGACCCGGTACTTC
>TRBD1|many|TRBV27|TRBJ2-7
CASSLSRSWTGTGSNEQYF
TGTGCCAGCAGTTTATCCCGGAGTTGGACCGGGACAGGGTCTAACGAGCAGTACTTC
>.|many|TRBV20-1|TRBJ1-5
CSAREFLNSNQPQHF
TGCAGTGCTAGAGAGTTCCTAAATAGCAATCAGCCCCAGCATTTT
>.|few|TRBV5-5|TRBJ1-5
CASSLRPGGTGNQPQHF
TGTGCCAGCAGCTTGCGACCTGGCGGGACGGGCAATCAGCCCCAGCATTTT
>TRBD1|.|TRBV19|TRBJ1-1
CASKGDRRTWAFF
TGTGCCAGTAAGGGGGACAGACGAACCTGGGCTTTCTTT
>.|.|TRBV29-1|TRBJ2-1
CSARGGTLYNEQFF
TGCAGCGCCCGTGGCGGGACTCTCTACAATGAGCAGTTCTTC
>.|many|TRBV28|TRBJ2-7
CASRGLSTFTYEQYF
TGTGCCAGCAGGGGTCTGTCCACTTTTACCTACGAGCAGTACTTC
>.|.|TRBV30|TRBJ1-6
CAWREIRTDSNSPLHF
TGTGCCTGGCGCGAAATTCGGACAGATTCTAATTCACCCCTCCACTTT
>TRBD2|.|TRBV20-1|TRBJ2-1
CSVTSGISYNEQFF
TGCAGTGTGACTAGCGGGATCTCCTACAATGAGCAGTTCTTC
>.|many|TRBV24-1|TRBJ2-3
CATSPSRGTDTQYF
TGTGCCACCAGCCCATCTCGGGGGACAGATACGCAGTATTTT
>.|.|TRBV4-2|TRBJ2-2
CASSQDGGRFTGELFF
TGTGCCAGCAGCCAAGATGGCGGTCGCTTCACCGGGGAGCTGTTTTTT
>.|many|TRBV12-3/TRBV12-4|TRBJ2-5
CASREHRDTGKTQYF
TGTGCCAGCAGAGAGCACCGGGACACTGGGAAGACCCAGTACTTC
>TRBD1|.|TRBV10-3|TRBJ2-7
CASASGTGSNEQYF
TGTGCCAGCGCCTCCGGGACAGGGAGCAACGAGCAGTACTTC
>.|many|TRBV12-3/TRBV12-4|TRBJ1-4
CASSLEFRAGREKLFF
TGTGCCAGCAGTTTAGAATTCAGGGCCGGGCGTGAAAAACTGTTTTTT
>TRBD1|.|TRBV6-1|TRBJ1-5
CASKTGDVEYQPQHF
TGTGCCAGCAAGACAGGGGACGTCGAGTATCAGCCCCAGCATTTT
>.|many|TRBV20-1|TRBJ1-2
CSARGQGSAGYTF
TGCAGTGCTAGGGGTCAGGGCTCGGCTGGCTACACCTTC
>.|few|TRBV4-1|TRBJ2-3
CASSHVGTVLYTQYF
TGCGCCAGCAGCCACGTCGGGACTGTCCTCTATACGCAGTATTTT
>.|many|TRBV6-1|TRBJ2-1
CASSYGREQFF
TGTGCCAGCAGTTATGGCCGGGAGCAGTTCTTC
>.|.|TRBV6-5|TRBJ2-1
CASSSRGAGRNNEQFF
TGTGCCAGCAGTTCCCGAGGGGCAGGACGTAACAATGAGCAGTTCTTC
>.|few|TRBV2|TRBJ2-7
CASTPLYERYF
TGTGCCAGCACGCCCCTCTACGAGCGGTACTTC
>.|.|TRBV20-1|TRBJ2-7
CSARDPNGDAYEQYF
TGCAGTGCTAGAGATCCGAATGGGGATGCCTACGAGCAGTACTTC
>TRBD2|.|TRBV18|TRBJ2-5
CASSLGLAETQYF
TGTGCCAGCTCACTGGGACTAGCCGAGACCCAGTACTTC
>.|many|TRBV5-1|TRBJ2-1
CASKRSGVVDEQFF
TGCGCCAGCAAAAGGTCTGGGGTGGTGGATGAGCAGTTCTTC
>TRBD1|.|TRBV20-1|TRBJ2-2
CSAEDRGPTGELFF
TGCAGTGCAGAAGACAGGGGGCCGACCGGGGAGCTGTTTTTT
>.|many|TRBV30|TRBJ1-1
CAWSVLVMNTEAFF
TGTGCCTGGAGTGTATTAGTCATGAACACTGAAGCTTTCTTT
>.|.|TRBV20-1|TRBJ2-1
CSARSGGPYNEQFF
TGCAGTGCTAGATCCGGCGGGCCATACAATGAGCAGTTCTTC
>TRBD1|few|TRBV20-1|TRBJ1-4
CSAAGTGIGAANEKLFF
TGCAGTGCTGCCGGGACAGGGATCGGGGCGGCTAATGAAAAACTGTTTTTT
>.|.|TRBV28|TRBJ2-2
CASRARGNTGELFF
TGTGCCAGCAGGGCGCGGGGGAACACCGGGGAGCTGTTTTTT
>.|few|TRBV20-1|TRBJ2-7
CSASYVLDRGIASHEQYF
TGCAGTGCTAGTTATGTCCTAGATAGGGGAATTGCCTCCCACGAGCAGTACTTC
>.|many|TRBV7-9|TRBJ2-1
CASSPKGQYNEQFF
TGTGCCAGCAGCCCCAAAGGGCAGTACAATGAGCAGTTCTTC
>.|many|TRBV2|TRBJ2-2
CASSDLGITGELFF
TGTGCCAGCAGTGATCTAGGGATCACCGGGGAGCTGTTTTTT
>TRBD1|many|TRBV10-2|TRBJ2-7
CASSDRQGSYEQYF
TGCGCCAGCAGTGACAGACAGGGATCTTACGAGCAGTACTTC
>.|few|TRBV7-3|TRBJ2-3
CASSLFKAPTDTQYF
TGTGCCAGCAGCTTATTTAAAGCGCCGACAGATACGCAGTATTTT
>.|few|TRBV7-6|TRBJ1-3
CASSLAPGPSGNTIYF
TGTGCCAGCAGCTTAGCGCCAGGTCCCTCTGGAAACACCATATATTTT
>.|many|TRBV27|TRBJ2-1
CASSRLAGNEQFF
TGTGCCAGCAGTCGGCTGGCGGGGAATGAGCAGTTCTTC
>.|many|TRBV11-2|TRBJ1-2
CASSLRSLGRYGYTF
TGTGCCAGCAGCTTACGGTCCCTAGGTCGCTATGGCTACACCTTC
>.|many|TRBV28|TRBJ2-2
CASSPSYTGELFF
TGTGCCAGCAGTCCCTCGTACACCGGGGAGCTGTTTTTT
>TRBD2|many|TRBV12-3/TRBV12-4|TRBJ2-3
CASGNPGLAGATQYF
TGTGCCAGCGGAAACCCGGGACTAGCGGGAGCTACGCAGTATTTT
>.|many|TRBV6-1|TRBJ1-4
CASSPGATNEKLFF
TGTGCCAGCTCACCGGGGGCAACTAATGAAAAACTGTTTTTT
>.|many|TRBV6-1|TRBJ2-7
CASKGSRGYEQYF
TGTGCCAGCAAGGGCAGTCGGGGCTACGAGCAGTACTTC
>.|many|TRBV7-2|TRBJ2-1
CASSWVGLGEQFF
TGTGCCAGCAGCTGGGTTGGTCTGGGAGAGCAGTTCTTC
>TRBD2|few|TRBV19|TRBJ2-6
CASSISVAGNSGANVLTF
TGTGCCAGTAGTATCTCGGTAGCGGGCAATTCTGGGGCCAACGTCCTGACTTTC
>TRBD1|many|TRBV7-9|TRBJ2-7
CASSSQGGQAYEQYF
TGTGCCAGCAGCTCCCAAGGGGGCCAAGCTTACGAGCAGTACTTC
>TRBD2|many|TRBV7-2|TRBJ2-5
CASSRGTNQETQYF
TGTGCCAGCAGCCGGGGGACTAACCAAGAGACCCAGTACTTC
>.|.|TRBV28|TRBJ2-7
CASSLWRSYEQYF
TGTGCCAGCAGTTTATGGCGGAGCTACGAGCAGTACTTC
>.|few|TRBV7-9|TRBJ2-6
CASSLRGIRGAGANVLTF
TGTGCCAGCAGCCTACGTGGGATCAGAGGTGCTGGGGCCAACGTCCTGACTTTC